One and the same sample provided the 14 T cell receptor beta chains below, sequenced in a study of technical replicates of blood from several donors. Produced via immunoSEQ multiplex PCR; TCRdb's table is partial and in-frame only. Here the sample spans about 100,000 clones, approximately 95% being singletons. Sequencing was carried out using T cells isolated from PBMCs. All receptors come from a human donor in good health.

The chain carries TRBV9 and TRBJ2-4; a weak D match, TRBD2 (6 bases). The V gene lost 3 bases and the J gene lost 0 bases, with 13 bases spanning the gap. This CDR3 comprises 16 residues. Germline-derived CDR1 and CDR2 are SGDLS and YYNGEE. This CDR3 is CASSGRAGTAKNIQYF. Written as DNA, the CDR3 is TGTGCCAGCAGCGGCAGGGCGGGGACAGCCAAAAACATTCAGTACTTC. Together with reference TRBV9 and TRBJ2-4, the CDR3 gives the full variable domain: DSGVTQTPKHLITATGQRVTLRCSPRSGDLSVYWYQQSLDQGLQFLIQYYNGEERAKGNILERFSAQQFPDLHSELNLSSLELGDSALYFCASSGRAGTAKNIQYFGAGTRLSVL.

V is TRBV4-2 and J is TRBJ2-7; 8 bases agree with TRBD2. V shed 0 bases, J shed 5 bases, and the junction held 15 bases outside the gene matches. CDR3 length: 18 amino acids. Germline CDR1 and CDR2: LGHNA and YNFKEQ. CDR3 sequence reads: CASSQEMVYSETSDEQYF. In nucleotides, the CDR3 is TGTGCCAGCAGCCAAGAAATGGTTTATTCCGAGACTAGCGACGAGCAGTACTTC.

This chain joins TRBV5-5 and TRBJ1-4, with TRBD1 matching 7 bases. The V gene end was trimmed by 4 bases and the J gene end by 2 bases; junction bases not matched to a gene: 8. The V gene's germline CDR1 is SGHKS and CDR2 YYEKEE (reference sequence). The CDR3 is 16 residues long. As DNA, the CDR3 is TGTGCCAGCAGCAAGGGACAGCTTCCCACTAATGAAAAACTGTTTTTT. Its translation: CASSKGQLPTNEKLFF.

This chain uses TRBV13 with TRBJ1-4; TRBD1 matches at 9 bases. Germline loops: CDR1 PRHDT, CDR2 FYEKMQ (reference sequence). The trim removed 6 bases at V and 8 bases at J, leaving 10 bases unmatched. The CDR3 is 15 amino acids. The CDR3 loop reads CASSRMDRGGEKLFF. In DNA form, the CDR3 reads TGTGCCAGCAGTCGTATGGACAGGGGAGGGGAAAAACTGTTTTTT.

The genes are TRBV11-1 and TRBJ2-7; 7 bases fit TRBD1. Germline trimming cut 3 bases from V and 5 bases from J; bases unmatched to any gene: 4. Germline V gene data show CDR1 as SGHAT and CDR2 as FQDESV (reference sequence). This CDR3 region has 13 residues. The CDR3 protein is CASSFFQGDEQYF. The CDR3 DNA reads TGTGCCAGCAGCTTTTTTCAGGGGGACGAGCAGTACTTC.

This clone is a singleton in its sample. This chain links TRBV9 with TRBJ1-5, with 8 bases lining up with TRBD1. V shed 4 bases, J shed 1 base, and the junction held 10 bases outside the gene matches. Germline CDR1 is SGDLS and CDR2 is YYNGEE. This CDR3 is built from 17 residues. CDR3 nucleotide sequence: TGTGCCAGCAGCTCTGGACAGGGAAGAGAAAGCAATCAGCCCCAGCATTTT. It specifies CASSSGQGRESNQPQHF.

The chain links TRBV6-1 to TRBJ2-7; 7 nucleotides agree with TRBD1. This CDR3 is 14 amino acids long. Germline loops: CDR1 MNHNS, CDR2 SASEGT. After removal of 6 bases from V and 1 base from J, the junction contained 6 bases not matched to a gene. CDR3 in DNA: TGTGCCAGCAGCCCCCGGGACAGATCCTACGAGCAGTACTTC. It yields the protein CASSPRDRSYEQYF.

The chain carries TRBV27 and TRBJ2-1; 11 bases are a match to TRBD2. V was pared by 3 bases and J by 7 bases, with 5 bases of the junction left unmatched. The CDR3 sequence is 15 residues long. Germline V CDR1 and CDR2: MNHEY, SMNVEV (reference sequence). CDR3 sequence: CASSFFLAGGNEQFF. CDR3 coding DNA: TGTGCCAGCAGTTTTTTTCTAGCGGGAGGAAATGAGCAGTTCTTC.

The V gene is TRBV7-9, the J gene TRBJ2-7; 8 nucleotides match TRBD2. V was pared by 4 bases and J by 3 bases, with 8 bases of the junction left unmatched. The germline gives CDR1 SEHNR, CDR2 FQNEAQ (reference sequence). This CDR3 is 15 amino acids long. CDR3 nucleotide sequence: TGTGCCAGCAGCTCCTTAGCGGGAAGCGACTACGAGCAGTACTTC. Protein product: CASSSLAGSDYEQYF.

The CDR3 DNA is TGTGCCAGCAGCCCACAGGGTTACCAGCCCCAGCATTTT. The encoded protein is CASSPQGYQPQHF. The chain uses TRBV5-5 and TRBJ1-5; possible D gene TRBD1, 6 bases. The CDR3 has 13 amino acids. CDR1 SGHKS and CDR2 YYEKEE come from the germline V gene (reference sequence). V was clipped by 4 bases and J by 7 bases, with 12 bases between them.

The rearrangement uses TRBV7-8 and TRBJ1-2; D remains unclear. This CDR3 spans 12 amino acids. Trimming pared 5 bases from V and 4 bases from J, leaving 8 bases between. Germline V gene data show CDR1 as SGHVS and CDR2 as FQNEAQ. DNA for the CDR3: TGTGCCAGCAGCCCCGGGGTCTATGGCTACACCTTC. This codes for CASSPGVYGYTF. The full variable domain, completed using reference TRBV7-8 and TRBJ1-2, is GAGVSQSPRYKVAKRGQDVALRCDPISGHVSLFWYQQALGQGPEFLTYFQNEAQLDKSGLPSDRFFAERPEGSVSTLKIQRTQQEDSAVYLCASSPGVYGYTFGSGTRLTVV.

V gene TRBV4-1 combines with J gene TRBJ2-2, with TRBD2 matching 10 bases. CDR1 and CDR2 (germline): MGHRA, YSYEKL. This CDR3 has 17 amino acids. V trimming: 0 bases; J trimming: 4 bases; junction bases outside the gene matches: 5. This CDR3 reads CASSQELAGGLTGELFF. In nucleotides, the CDR3 is TGCGCCAGCAGCCAAGAGTTAGCGGGAGGCCTCACCGGGGAGCTGTTTTTT.

V usage is TRBV7-9 and J usage is TRBJ2-5; D might be TRBD1 (7 bases). V was cut by 3 bases and J by 5 bases, with 22 bases left in between. CDR3 size: 17 residues. Germline loops: CDR1 SEHNR, CDR2 FQNEAQ (reference sequence). This CDR3 is CASSFTRQGGSKETQYF. In DNA form, the CDR3 reads TGTGCCAGCAGCTTTACTAGACAGGGAGGATCTAAGGAGACCCAGTACTTC. Together with reference TRBV7-9 and TRBJ2-5, the CDR3 gives the full variable domain: DTGVSQNPRHKITKRGQNVTFRCDPISEHNRLYWYRQTLGQGPEFLTYFQNEAQLEKSRLLSDRFSAERPKGSFSTLEIQRTEQGDSAMYLCASSFTRQGGSKETQYFGPGTRLLVL.

The V gene is TRBV7-9, the J gene TRBJ1-1; D gene uncertain. The CDR3 extends over 13 amino acids. Looked up from germline, CDR1 is SEHNR and CDR2 is FQNEAQ (reference sequence). Trimming removed 3 bases at V and 5 bases at J, with 10 bases between. The CDR3 region has the DNA TGTGCCAGCAGCTTTAGTGGTCTGACTGAAGCTTTCTTT. It specifies CASSFSGLTEAFF.